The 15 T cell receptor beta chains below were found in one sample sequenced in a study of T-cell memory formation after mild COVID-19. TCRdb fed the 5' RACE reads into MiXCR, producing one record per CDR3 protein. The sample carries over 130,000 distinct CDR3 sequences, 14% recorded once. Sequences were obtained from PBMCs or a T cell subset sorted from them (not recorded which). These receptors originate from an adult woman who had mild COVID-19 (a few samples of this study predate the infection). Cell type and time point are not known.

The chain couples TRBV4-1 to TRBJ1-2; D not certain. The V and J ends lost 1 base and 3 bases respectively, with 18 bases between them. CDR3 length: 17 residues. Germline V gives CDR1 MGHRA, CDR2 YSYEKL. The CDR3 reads CASSQVDGERNYYGYTF. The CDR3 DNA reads TGCGCCAGCAGCCAAGTGGATGGGGAGCGGAATTACTATGGCTACACCTTC.

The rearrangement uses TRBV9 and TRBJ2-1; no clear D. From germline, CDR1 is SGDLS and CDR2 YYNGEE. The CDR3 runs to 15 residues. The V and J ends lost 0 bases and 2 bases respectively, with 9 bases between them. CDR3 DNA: TGTGCCAGCAGCGTAGAGGGCGGAACCTACAATGAGCAGTTCTTC. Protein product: CASSVEGGTYNEQFF.

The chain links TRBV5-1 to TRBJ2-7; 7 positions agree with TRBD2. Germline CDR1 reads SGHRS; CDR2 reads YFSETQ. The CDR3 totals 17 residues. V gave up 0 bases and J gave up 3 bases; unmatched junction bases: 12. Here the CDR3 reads CASSLVTGGITDYEQYF. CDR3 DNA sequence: TGCGCCAGCAGCTTGGTAACGGGGGGAATCACAGACTACGAGCAGTACTTC.

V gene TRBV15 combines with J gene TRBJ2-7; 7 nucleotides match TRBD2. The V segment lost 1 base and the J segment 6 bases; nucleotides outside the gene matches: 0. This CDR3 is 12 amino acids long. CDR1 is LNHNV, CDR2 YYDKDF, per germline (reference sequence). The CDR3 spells CATSRGGGEQYF. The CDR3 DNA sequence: TGTGCCACCAGCAGAGGGGGGGGCGAGCAGTACTTC.

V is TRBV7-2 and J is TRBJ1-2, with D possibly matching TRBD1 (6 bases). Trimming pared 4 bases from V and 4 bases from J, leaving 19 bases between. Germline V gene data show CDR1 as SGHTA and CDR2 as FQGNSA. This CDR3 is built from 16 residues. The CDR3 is CASSSQSGGPGYGYTF. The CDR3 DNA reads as TGTGCCAGCAGCTCCCAAAGCGGGGGGCCAGGCTATGGCTACACCTTC.

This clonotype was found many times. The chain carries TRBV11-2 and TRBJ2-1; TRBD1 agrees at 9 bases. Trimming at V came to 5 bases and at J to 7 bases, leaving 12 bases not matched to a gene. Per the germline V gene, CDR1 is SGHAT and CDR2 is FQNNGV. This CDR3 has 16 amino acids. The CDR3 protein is CASSAWGTGFENEQFF. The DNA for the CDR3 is TGTGCCAGCAGCGCGTGGGGGACAGGGTTTGAGAATGAGCAGTTCTTC.

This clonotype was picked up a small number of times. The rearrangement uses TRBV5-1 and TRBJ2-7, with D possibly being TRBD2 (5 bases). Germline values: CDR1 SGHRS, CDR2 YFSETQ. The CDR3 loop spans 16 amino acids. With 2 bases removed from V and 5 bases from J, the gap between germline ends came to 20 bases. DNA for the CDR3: TGCGCCAGCAGCTTCTTTGGAGAGGGTATTTCTGACGAGCAGTACTTC. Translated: CASSFFGEGISDEQYF.

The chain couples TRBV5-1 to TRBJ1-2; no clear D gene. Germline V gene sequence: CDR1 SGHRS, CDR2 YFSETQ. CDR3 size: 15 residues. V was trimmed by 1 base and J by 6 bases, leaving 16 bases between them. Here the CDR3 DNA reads TGCGCCAGCAGCTTGCTTCGACGGGATTTGGATGGCTACACCTTC. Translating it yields CASSLLRRDLDGYTF.

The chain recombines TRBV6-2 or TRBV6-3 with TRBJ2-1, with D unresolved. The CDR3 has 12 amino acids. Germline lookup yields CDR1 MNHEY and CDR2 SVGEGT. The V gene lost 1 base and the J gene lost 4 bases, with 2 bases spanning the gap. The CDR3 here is CASSYYYNEQFF. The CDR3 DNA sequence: TGTGCCAGCAGTTACTATTACAATGAGCAGTTCTTC.

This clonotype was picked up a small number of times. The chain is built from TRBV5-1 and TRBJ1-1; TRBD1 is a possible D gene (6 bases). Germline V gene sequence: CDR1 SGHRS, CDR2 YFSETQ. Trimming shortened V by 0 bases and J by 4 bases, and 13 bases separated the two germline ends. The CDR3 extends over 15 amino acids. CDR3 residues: CASSLVGEGGTEAFF. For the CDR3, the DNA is TGCGCCAGCAGCTTGGTGGGGGAGGGGGGCACTGAAGCTTTCTTT.

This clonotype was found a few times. CDR3 protein: CATSREGTGTSSYEQYF. The CDR3 region has the DNA TGTGCCACCAGCAGAGAAGGGACCGGGACGAGCTCCTACGAGCAGTACTTC. This chain uses TRBV15 with TRBJ2-7; the D call may be TRBD1 or TRBD2 (5 bases each). V dropped 0 bases and J dropped 0 bases, with 15 bases sitting between them. The CDR3 loop spans 17 amino acids. The germline CDR1 and CDR2 sequences are LNHNV and YYDKDF (reference sequence).

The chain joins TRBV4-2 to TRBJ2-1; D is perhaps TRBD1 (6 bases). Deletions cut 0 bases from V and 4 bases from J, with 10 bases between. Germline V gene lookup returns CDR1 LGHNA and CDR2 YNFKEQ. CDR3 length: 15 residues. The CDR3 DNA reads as TGTGCCAGCAGCCAAGATGGGACATTATACAATGAGCAGTTCTTC. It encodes CASSQDGTLYNEQFF.

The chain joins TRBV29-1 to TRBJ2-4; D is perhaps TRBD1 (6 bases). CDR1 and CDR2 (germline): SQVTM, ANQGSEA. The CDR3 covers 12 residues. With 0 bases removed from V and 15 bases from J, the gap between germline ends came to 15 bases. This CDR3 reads CSVEDAWGRGYF. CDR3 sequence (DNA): TGCAGCGTTGAAGATGCCTGGGGCAGGGGGTACTTC.

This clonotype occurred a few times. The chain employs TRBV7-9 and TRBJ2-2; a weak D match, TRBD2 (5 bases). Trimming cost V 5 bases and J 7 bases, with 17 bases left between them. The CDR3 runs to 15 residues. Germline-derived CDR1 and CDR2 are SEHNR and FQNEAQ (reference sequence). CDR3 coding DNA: TGTGCCAGCAGCCCCCGGACTCTCCACGACGGGGAGCTGTTTTTT. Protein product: CASSPRTLHDGELFF. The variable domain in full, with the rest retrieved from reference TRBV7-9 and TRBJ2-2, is DTGVSQNPRHKITKRGQNVTFRCDPISEHNRLYWYRQTLGQGPEFLTYFQNEAQLEKSRLLSDRFSAERPKGSFSTLEIQRTEQGDSAMYLCASSPRTLHDGELFFGEGSRLTVL.

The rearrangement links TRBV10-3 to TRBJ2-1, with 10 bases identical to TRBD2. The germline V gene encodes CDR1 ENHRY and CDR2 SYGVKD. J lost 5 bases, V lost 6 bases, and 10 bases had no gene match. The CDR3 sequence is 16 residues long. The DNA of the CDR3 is TGTGCCATCAGAGCGTTAATAGCGGGAGGCCACAATGAGCAGTTCTTC. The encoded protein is CAIRALIAGGHNEQFF.